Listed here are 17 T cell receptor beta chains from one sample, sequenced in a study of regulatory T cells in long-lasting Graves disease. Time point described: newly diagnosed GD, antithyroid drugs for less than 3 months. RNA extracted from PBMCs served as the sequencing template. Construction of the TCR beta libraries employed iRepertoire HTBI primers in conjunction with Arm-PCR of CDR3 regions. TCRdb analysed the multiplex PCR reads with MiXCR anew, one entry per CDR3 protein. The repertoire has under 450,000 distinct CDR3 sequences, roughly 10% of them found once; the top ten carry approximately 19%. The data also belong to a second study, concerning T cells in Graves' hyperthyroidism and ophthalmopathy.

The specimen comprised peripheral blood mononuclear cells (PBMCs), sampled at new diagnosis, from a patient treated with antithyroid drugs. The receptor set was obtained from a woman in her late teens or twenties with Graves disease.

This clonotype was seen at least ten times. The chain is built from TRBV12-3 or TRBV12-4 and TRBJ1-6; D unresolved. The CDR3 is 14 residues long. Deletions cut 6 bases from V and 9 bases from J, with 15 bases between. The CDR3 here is CASSRPRDGSPLHF. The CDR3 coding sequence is TGTGCCAGCAGCCGACCCCGCGATGGTTCACCCCTCCACTTT.

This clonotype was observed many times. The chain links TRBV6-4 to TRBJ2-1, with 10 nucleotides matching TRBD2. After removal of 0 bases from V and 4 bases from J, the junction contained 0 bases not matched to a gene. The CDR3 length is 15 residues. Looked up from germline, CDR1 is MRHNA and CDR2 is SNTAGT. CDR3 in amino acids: CASSDSTSGYNEQFF. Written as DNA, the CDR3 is TGTGCCAGCAGTGACTCGACTAGCGGGTACAATGAGCAGTTCTTC.

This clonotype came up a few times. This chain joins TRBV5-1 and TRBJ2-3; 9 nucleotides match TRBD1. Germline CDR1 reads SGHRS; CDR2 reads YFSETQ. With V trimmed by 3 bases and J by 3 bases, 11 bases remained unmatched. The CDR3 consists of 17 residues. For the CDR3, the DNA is TGCGCCAGCAGCTCAATCCGGGACAGGGAGCCAACAGATACGCAGTATTTT. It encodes CASSSIRDREPTDTQYF.

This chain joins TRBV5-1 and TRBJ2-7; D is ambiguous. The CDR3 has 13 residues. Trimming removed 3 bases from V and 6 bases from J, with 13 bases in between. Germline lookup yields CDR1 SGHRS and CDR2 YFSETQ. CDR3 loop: CASSSPRTPEQYF. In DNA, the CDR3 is TGCGCCAGCAGCTCACCCAGGACCCCCGAGCAGTACTTC.

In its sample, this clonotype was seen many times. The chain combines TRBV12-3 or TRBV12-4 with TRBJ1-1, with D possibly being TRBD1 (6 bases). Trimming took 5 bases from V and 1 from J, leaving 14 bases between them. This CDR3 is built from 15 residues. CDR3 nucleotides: TGTGCCAGCAGTCCAGCAGGGGTGCCGAACACTGAAGCTTTCTTT. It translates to CASSPAGVPNTEAFF.

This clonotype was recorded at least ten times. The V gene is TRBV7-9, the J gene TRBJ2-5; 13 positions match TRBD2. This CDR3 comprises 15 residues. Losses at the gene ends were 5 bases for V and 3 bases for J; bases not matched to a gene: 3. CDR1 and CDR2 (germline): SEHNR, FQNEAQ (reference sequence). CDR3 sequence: CASSLGLAGEETQYF. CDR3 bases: TGTGCCAGCAGCCTTGGACTAGCGGGAGAAGAGACCCAGTACTTC.

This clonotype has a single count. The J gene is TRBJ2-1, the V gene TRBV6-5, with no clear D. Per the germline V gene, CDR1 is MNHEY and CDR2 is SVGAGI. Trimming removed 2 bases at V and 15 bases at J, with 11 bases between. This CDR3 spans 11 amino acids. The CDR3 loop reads CASSYPSLLFF. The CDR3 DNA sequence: TGTGCCAGCAGTTACCCCAGCCTCCTGTTCTTC.

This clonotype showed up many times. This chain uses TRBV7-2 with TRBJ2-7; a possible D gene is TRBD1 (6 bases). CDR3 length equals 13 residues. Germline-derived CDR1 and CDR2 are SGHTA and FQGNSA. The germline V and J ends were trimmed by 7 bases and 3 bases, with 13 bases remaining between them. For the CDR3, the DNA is TGTGCCAGCAAAAATACAGGGAGCTACGAGCAGTACTTC. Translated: CASKNTGSYEQYF.

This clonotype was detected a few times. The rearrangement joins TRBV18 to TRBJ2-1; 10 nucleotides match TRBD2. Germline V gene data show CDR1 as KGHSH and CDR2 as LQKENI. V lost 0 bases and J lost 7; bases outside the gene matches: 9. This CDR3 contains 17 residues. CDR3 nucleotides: TGTGCCAGCTCACCACCCGTAGCGGGGGGAATAGTGAATGAGCAGTTCTTC. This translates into CASSPPVAGGIVNEQFF.

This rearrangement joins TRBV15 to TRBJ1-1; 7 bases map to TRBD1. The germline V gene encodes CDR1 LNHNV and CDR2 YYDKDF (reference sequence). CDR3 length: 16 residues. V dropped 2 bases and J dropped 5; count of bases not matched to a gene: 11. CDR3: CATSRPRTGVATEAFF. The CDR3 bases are TGTGCCACCAGCAGACCGAGGACAGGCGTCGCTACTGAAGCTTTCTTT.

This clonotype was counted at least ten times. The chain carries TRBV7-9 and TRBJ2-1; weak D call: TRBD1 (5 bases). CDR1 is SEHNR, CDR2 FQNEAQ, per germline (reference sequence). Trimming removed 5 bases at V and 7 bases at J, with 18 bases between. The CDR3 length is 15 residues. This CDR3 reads CASSPPQQGWNEQFF. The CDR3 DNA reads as TGTGCCAGCAGCCCCCCCCAGCAGGGATGGAATGAGCAGTTCTTC. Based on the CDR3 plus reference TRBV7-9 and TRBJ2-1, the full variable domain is DTGVSQNPRHKITKRGQNVTFRCDPISEHNRLYWYRQTLGQGPEFLTYFQNEAQLEKSRLLSDRFSAERPKGSFSTLEIQRTEQGDSAMYLCASSPPQQGWNEQFFGPGTRLTVL.

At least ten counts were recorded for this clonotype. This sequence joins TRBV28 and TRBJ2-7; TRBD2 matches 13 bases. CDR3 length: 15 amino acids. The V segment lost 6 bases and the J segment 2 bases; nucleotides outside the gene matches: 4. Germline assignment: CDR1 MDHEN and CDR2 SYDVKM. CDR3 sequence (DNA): TGTGCCAGCAGCCAAGGACTAGCGGGAGCCTACGAGCAGTACTTC. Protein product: CASSQGLAGAYEQYF.

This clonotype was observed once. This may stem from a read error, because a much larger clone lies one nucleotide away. For the CDR3, the DNA is TGTGCCAGCAGTATCGGACAGGGGAAGGAGCAGCTCTTC. Encoded protein: CASSIGQGKEQLF. V gene TRBV28 combines with J gene TRBJ2-1, with 9 bases that match TRBD1. Germline values: CDR1 MDHEN, CDR2 SYDVKM. This CDR3 comprises 13 residues. The full variable domain, completed using reference TRBV28 and TRBJ2-1, is DVKVTQSSRYLVKRTGEKVFLECVQDMDHENMFWYRQDPGLGLRLIYFSYDVKMKEKGDIPEGYSVSREKKERFSLILESASTNQTSMYLCASSIGQGKEQLFGPGTRLTVL.

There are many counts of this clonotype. The DNA for the CDR3 is TGTGCCAGCAGCCATCAGGGGTTGGGGCCCCAGCATTTT. Its protein product is CASSHQGLGPQHF. The rearrangement uses TRBV3-1 and TRBJ1-5; tentatively, D is TRBD1 (6 bases). Germline V gene lookup returns CDR1 LGHDT and CDR2 YNNKEL (reference sequence). The CDR3 contains 13 residues. V was cut by 3 bases and J by 9 bases, with 12 bases left in between.

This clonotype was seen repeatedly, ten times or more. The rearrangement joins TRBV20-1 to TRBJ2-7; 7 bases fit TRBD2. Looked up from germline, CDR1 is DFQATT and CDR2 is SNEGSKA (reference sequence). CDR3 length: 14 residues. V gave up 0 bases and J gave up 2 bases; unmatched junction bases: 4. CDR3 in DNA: TGCAGTGCTAGAGAGAGCGGGGCGGCCTACGAGCAGTACTTC. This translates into CSARESGAAYEQYF.

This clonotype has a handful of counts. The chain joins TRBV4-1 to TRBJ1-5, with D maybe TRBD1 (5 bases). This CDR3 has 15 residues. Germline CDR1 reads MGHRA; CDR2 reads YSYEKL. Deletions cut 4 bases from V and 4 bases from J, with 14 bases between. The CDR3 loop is CASSRTLGQNQPQHF. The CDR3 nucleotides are TGCGCCAGCAGCCGGACACTTGGACAAAATCAGCCCCAGCATTTT.

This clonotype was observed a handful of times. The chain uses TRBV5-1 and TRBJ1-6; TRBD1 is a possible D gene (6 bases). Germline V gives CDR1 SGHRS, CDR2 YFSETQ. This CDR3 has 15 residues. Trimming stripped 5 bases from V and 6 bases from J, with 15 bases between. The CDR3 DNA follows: TGCGCCAGCAGACAGGGTGCCTCGTCTAATTCACCCCTCCACTTT. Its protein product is CASRQGASSNSPLHF.